This T cell receptor beta chain was captured by sequencing in a study of cytomegalovirus exposure and HLA in healthy donors (dated by TCRdb to 2016 to 2017). About the full investigation: An earlier analysis of roughly 500 of the donors reported 276 Gb of sequence data and 90 million to 120 million unique TCR beta sequences obtained from some 170 million T cells. An early release that covered fewer than 750 HLA-typed donors contained approximately 300 gigabases of sequencing data and some 87 million unique TCR sequences. Of the roughly 400 genotyped donors, over 70% fell in the genetic ancestry cluster associated with self-reported Caucasian donors. The study aimed to test whether signatures of past pathogen exposure could be identified by cataloging public T cell receptors. The study profiled the T cell repertoires of some 610 subjects by immunosequencing and related them to cytomegalovirus serostatus. Besides the first cohort of some 670 subjects, a separate validation cohort made up of 95 to 150 different subjects was used. High-throughput TCR immunosequencing, statistical association of individual TCRs with disease status, and machine learning were combined to predict cytomegalovirus infection status. A later analysis re-examined previously published TCR beta repertoires from more than 600 donors and added high-resolution HLA genotyping to investigate patterns of TCR occurrence. Rather than using new phenotypic data, the later analysis identified candidate immune exposures from TCR beta sequences and from how often those sequences occurred across donors. In an earlier analysis of 500 to 650 of the donors, high-throughput TCR beta sequencing was used to judge whether each TCR beta V gene segment behaved as functional or pseudogenic. Donor age, sex, ethnicity and CMV serostatus were collected together with the repertoire data. Genome-wide SNP genotypes for about three fifths of the 666 donors were used in a later genetic analysis, which treated that subset as a discovery cohort. Every discovery cohort repertoire had been produced on one sequencing platform. HLA typing covered class I and class II loci at four-digit resolution. Typing coverage differed by locus: A, B, C, DRB1 and DQB1 were typed in about 620-630 donors, DQA1 in 500 to 550, DPA1 in 600 to 610, and DPB1 in around 440. A handful of DR-DQ haplotypes were handled as single units for association and clustering because linkage in the cohort was strong. Among some 410 genotyped donors of the cohort, an average of around 240,000 unique TCR beta nucleotide sequences was sequenced per donor, of which about 20% were non-productive. Overall study results and their limits: Strong co-occurrence of HLA alleles, especially DR and DQ, made assigning TCR associations to individual alleles difficult. Some IMGT-functional V segments, including TRBV6-2 and TRBV6-3, could not be told apart with the 87-base-pair reads, so those segments were excluded. An association between a missense DCLRE1C variant and V-gene and J-gene trimming of TCR beta chains was found in a later genetic analysis and replicated in an independent cohort. Three of the identified cytomegalovirus-associated TCR beta chains were confirmed in vitro to be specific for cytomegalovirus antigens. Because HLA typing was unavailable for some donors at each locus, only the typed subset was used in association tests. A further reported finding was that TCR beta sequences accurately predicted the HLA-A and HLA-B alleles for most subjects in the first cohort. About 17 rarely observed V segments, including chromosome 9 orphons, were excluded from the earlier analysis of almost 600 of the donors because counts were too low. The sequencing pipeline was judged likely to have produced a cluster of highly shared sequence variants as a technical artifact. Linkage disequilibrium might explain the correlated functional status among segregating V segments, but an unknown experimental factor could not be excluded. CMV serostatus was the only immune exposure information available for the cohort. The authors suggested that the approach could potentially be generalized to other disease states and immunological phenotypes. Most CMV-associated TCR beta chains appeared to be HLA-restricted in a later analysis, and the HLA associations seemed to be driven largely by CMV exposure. A total of fewer than 200 TCR beta chains were listed by the study as associated with cytomegalovirus. In a later analysis, the rate of TCR association differed among HLA loci, with DRB1 alleles having the most associated TCRs and HLA-C alleles having the fewest. The classifier was reported to diagnose cytomegalovirus status with high specificity and sensitivity in both the original cohort and the validation cohort. Broadly in line with IMGT annotations, most TCR beta V segments showed up in productive rearrangements about 90% or about 30% of the time in an earlier analysis of some 590 of the donors. In this cohort, only TCR beta chains were sequenced, and detectable features were limited by the absence of alpha or paired-chain data. Sequencing depth was assumed to be roughly uniform across donors in the presence/absence analyses, though that assumption may not hold. According to a later analysis, parvovirus B19, influenza, CMV and Epstein-Barr virus appeared linked to several top co-occurrence clusters. In a later genetic analysis, fewer N-insertions in productive TCRs were reported among donors in an Asian-associated ancestry cluster than the roughly 700-donor mean. In a later analysis, HLA-associated TCR beta chains showed more clonal expansion and lower generation probabilities than non-associated chains that were equally common. Most TCR sequences were seen in very few donors, while some public TCRs were found in many individuals. In a later analysis, 16,951 TCR beta sequences were associated with specific HLA alleles at a false discovery rate of 0.05.

A word on this clone: This receptor's antigen is unknown. No much larger clonotype is one base removed from it; base qualities were not supplied.

The library was prepared using the immunoSEQ multiplex PCR assay. For the multiplex PCR, a mixture combining 60 forward primers for TCR Vbeta segments and 13 reverse primers for TCR Jbeta segments was used. A multiplex PCR assay on genomic DNA amplified the CDR3 region of rearranged TCR beta genes. The amplified TCR beta libraries were sequenced on the Illumina HiSeq System as 87-base-pair reads. As for the authors' bioinformatics: A later analysis tallied 75 million to 95 million unique TCR beta chains across the approximately 670 repertoires, and approximately 11 million of those chains were shared by two or more donors. Raw reads were error-corrected and collapsed into unique sequences with a nearest-neighbor algorithm that merged closely related sequences to remove PCR and sequencing errors. Alignment of CDR3 sequences to IMGT reference sequences was used to assign V, D and J gene segments. For a sequence to be retained, a match of at least six nucleotides was required to both a V gene segment and a J gene segment. Rearrangements were called productive when the CDR3 lacked stop codons and stayed in frame with V and J; all others were non-productive. CDR3 was defined by IMGT convention, running from the second conserved V-encoded cysteine to the conserved J-encoded phenylalanine. The earlier analysis of 550 to 650 of the donors excluded any sequence lacking an unambiguous match to a single V gene segment. An earlier analysis of fewer than 750 of the donors classified V segments as functional when productive rearrangements were above 56.7% and as segregating when the standard deviation between donors was above 5%. A statistical classification framework was built for diagnosing cytomegalovirus status from the catalog of TCR beta chain sequences. In a later analysis, TCR nucleotide sequences were compared against IMGT/GENE-DB human TR gene sequences so that V and J genes could be assigned. A later analysis assigned CDR3 sequences and most-parsimonious VDJ recombination scenarios with the TCRdist pipeline. A later analysis defined each TCR beta chain by its CDR3 amino acid sequence plus V-gene family, and excluded reads lacking a unique V-gene family. As a way to deal with suspected cross-contamination and a sequencing artifact, a later analysis dropped roughly 600 nucleotide sequences that were highly shared and had low generation probability. In a later analysis, a clonal expansion index for each public chain was calculated from normalized within-repertoire ranks of inferred template counts. In a later analysis, generation probabilities were computed with a VDJ recombination model fitted to out-of-frame rearrangements, and the resulting probabilities were checked against IGoR. Hypergeometric tests were used in a later analysis to score TCR-TCR, TCR-HLA and TCR-CMV co-occurrence, with a repertoire-size bias correction applied to the TCR pairs. To estimate false discovery rates, a later analysis permuted the HLA or CMV assignments 20 times. A later analysis grouped co-occurring TCRs with DBSCAN, adding TCRdist sequence similarity when clustering within HLA-allele-positive subsets. For co-occurrence clustering, repertoires with fewer than 30,000 or more than 120,000 public chains were excluded, along with roughly five repertoires with anomalous nucleotide sharing. TCRdb took this table from immuneACCESS and kept in-frame rearrangements with V and J called. Such tables lack part of the clones; where checked against another copy, unresolved V genes explain under half of the gap, and the rest is unexplained. V and J calls plus clone size are reproduced from that table; the DNA served to infer D and trimming. The sample contains about 180,000 clones, 77% of them found a single time. The ten largest clones represent less than 1.5% of the sample.

V is cut back by 4 bases and J by 5 bases, with 6 bases in the junction unmatched. The CDR3 has 15 amino acids, counting the end cysteine and phenylalanine. CDR3 DNA is the only sequence kept; it has 45 bases, read in frame from the first base. As encoded in the germline V gene, CDR1 is SGHDT while CDR2 is YYEEEE. In total, more than 500 healthy bone marrow donors made up the cohort. All cohort members were sampled while nominally healthy, although unrecorded immune exposures were likely present. The donor tested CMV seronegative and was one of the 352 seronegative cohort members. A peripheral blood sample was provided by each donor, and peripheral blood mononuclear cells were used for TCR beta sequencing. The Qiagen DNeasy Blood Extraction Kit was used to extract genomic DNA from the blood cell samples.

The chain employs TRBV5-6 and TRBJ2-7; TRBD2 lines up with 13 middle nucleotides. This TCR was recovered from a man between 18 and 35 years old in good health and CMV-seronegative. The sample was PBMCs. CDR3 protein: CASSEGLAGIDEQYF. The DNA sequence follows: TGTGCCAGCAGCGAGGGACTAGCGGGAATCGACGAGCAGTACTTC.